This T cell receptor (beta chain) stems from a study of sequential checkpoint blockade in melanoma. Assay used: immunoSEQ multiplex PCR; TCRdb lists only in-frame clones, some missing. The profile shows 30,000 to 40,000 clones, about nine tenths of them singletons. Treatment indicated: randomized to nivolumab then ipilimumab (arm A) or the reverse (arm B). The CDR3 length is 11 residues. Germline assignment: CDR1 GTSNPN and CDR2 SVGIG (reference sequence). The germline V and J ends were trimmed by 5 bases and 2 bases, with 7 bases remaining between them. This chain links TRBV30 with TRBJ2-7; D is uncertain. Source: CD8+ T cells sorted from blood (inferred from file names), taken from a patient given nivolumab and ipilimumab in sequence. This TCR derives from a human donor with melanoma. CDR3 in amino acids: CAWASPYEQYF. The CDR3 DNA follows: TGTGCCTGGGCGAGTCCCTACGAGCAGTACTTC.